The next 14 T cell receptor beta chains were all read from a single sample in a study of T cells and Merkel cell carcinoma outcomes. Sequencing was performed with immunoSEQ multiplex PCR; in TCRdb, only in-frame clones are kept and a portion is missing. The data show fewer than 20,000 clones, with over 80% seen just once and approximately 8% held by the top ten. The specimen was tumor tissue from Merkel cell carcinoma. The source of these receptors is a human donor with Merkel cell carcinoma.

In nucleotides, the CDR3 is TGTGCCAGCAGCCTACTCGCGACAGGGCGTGCTTTCTTT. Residues: CASSLLATGRAFF. The chain uses TRBV6-5 and TRBJ1-1, with 7 bases fitting TRBD1. CDR3 length: 13 residues. CDR1 and CDR2 from the germline V gene are MNHEY and SVGAGI. V was clipped by 6 bases and J by 11 bases; unmatched bases: 12.

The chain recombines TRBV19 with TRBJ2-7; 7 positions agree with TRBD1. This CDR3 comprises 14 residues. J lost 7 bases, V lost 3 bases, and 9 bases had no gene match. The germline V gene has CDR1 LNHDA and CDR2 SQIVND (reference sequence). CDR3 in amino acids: CASSIGEGQWEQYF. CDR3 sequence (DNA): TGTGCCAGTAGTATCGGCGAGGGACAGTGGGAGCAGTACTTC.

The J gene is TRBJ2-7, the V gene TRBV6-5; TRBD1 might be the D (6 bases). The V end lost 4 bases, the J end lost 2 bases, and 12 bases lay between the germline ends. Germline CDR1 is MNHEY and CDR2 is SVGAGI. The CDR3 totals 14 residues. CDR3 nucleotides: TGTGCCAGCAGTTCTCCAGGGGCCACCTACGAGCAGTACTTC. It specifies CASSSPGATYEQYF.

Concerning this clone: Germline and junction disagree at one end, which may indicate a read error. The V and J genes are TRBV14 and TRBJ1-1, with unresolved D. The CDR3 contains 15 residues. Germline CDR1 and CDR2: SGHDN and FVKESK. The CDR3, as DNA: TGTGCCAGCAACCAAGATGGCCCAAGAAACACTGAAGCTTTCTTT. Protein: CASNQDGPRNTEAFF.

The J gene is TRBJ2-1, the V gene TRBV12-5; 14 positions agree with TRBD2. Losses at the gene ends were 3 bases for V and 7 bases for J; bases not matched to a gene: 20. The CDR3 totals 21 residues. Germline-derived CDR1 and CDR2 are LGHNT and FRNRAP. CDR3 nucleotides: TGTGCTAGTGGTTTTGGCGCCGGATCCGGCGGGACTAGCGGGAGAATAAATGAGCAGTTCTTC. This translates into CASGFGAGSGGTSGRINEQFF. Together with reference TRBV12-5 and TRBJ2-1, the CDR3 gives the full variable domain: DARVTQTPRHKVTEMGQEVTMRCQPILGHNTVFWYRQTMMQGLELLAYFRNRAPLDDSGMPKDRFSAEMPDATLATLKIQPSEPRDSAVYFCASGFGAGSGGTSGRINEQFFGPGTRLTVL.

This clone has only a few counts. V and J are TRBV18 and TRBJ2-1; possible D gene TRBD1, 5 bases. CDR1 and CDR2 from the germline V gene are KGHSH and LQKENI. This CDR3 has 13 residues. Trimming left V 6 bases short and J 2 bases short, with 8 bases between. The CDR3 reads CASSPTAYNEQFF. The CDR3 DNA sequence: TGTGCCAGCTCGCCGACAGCCTACAATGAGCAGTTCTTC.

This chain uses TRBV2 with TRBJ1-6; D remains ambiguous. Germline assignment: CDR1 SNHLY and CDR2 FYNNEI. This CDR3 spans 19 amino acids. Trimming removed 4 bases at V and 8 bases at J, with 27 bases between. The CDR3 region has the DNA TGTGCCAGCAGTGGAGGCCAGCCGAGGTTTCAGAGGTGGGATTCACCCCTCCACTTT. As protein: CASSGGQPRFQRWDSPLHF. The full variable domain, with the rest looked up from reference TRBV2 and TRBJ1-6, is EPEVTQTPSHQVTQMGQEVILRCVPISNHLYFYWYRQILGQKVEFLVSFYNNEISEKSEIFDDQFSVERPDGSNFTLKIRSTKLEDSAMYFCASSGGQPRFQRWDSPLHFGNGTRLTVT.

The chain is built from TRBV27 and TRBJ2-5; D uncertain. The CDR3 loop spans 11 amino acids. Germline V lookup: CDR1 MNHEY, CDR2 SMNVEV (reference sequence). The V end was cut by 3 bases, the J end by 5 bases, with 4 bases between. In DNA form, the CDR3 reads TGTGCCAGCAGTTTTCGGGAGACCCAGTACTTC. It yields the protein CASSFRETQYF.

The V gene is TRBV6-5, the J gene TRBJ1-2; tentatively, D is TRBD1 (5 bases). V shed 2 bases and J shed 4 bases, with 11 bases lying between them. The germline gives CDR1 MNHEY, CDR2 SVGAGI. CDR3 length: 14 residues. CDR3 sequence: CASSYGAGIYGYTF. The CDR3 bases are TGTGCCAGCAGTTACGGGGCAGGGATCTATGGCTACACCTTC.

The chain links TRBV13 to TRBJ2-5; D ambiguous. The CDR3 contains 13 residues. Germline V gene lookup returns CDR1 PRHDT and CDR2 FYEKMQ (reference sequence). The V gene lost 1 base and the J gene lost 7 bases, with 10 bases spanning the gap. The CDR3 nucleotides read TGTGCCAGCAGCTTAGCCGGGCTCCGGACCCAGTACTTC. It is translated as CASSLAGLRTQYF.

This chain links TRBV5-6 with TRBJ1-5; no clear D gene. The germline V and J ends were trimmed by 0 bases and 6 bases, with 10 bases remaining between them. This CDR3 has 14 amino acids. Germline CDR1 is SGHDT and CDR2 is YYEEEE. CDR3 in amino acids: CASSLGSGIQPQHF. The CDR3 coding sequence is TGTGCCAGCAGCTTGGGGTCCGGGATTCAGCCCCAGCATTTT.

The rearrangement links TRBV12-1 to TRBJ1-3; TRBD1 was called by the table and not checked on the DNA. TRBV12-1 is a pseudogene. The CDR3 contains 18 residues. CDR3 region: CASSLGGEVRGSGNTIYF. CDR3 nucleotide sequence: TGTGCCAGCAGCCTTGGGGGCGAGGTTAGGGGGTCTGGAAACACCATATATTTT.

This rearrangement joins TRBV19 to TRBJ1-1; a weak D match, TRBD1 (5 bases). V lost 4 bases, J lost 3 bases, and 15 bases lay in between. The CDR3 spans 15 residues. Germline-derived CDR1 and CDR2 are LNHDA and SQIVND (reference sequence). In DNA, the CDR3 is TGTGCCAGTAGTACTTGGGACGGGAAGGACACTGAAGCTTTCTTT. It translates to CASSTWDGKDTEAFF.

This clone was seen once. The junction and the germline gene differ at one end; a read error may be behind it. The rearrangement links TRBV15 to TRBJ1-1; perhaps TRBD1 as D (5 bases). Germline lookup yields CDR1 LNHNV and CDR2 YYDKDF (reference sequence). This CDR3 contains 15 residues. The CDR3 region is CATRDLGGRNTEACF. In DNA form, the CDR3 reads TGTGCCACCAGAGATTTGGGGGGGAGGAACACTGAAGCTTGCTTT.